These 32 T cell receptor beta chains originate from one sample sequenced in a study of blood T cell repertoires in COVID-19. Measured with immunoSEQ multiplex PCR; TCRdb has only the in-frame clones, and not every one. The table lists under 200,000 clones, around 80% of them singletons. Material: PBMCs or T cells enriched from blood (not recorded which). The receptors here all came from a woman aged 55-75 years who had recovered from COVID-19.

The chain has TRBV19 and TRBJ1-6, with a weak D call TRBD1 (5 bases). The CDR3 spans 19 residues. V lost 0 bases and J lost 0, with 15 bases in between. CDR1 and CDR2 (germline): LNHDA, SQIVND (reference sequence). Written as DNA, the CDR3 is TGTGCCAGTAGTATAGATCTCGGGGGAAGAAACTCCTATAATTCACCCCTCCACTTT. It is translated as CASSIDLGGRNSYNSPLHF.

The CDR3 DNA reads TGTGCCAGTAGTATATTTAGGGGAGGCCCTGGCAATGAGCAGTTCTTC. This translates into CASSIFRGGPGNEQFF. The V call is TRBV19, the J call TRBJ2-1; TRBD2 might be the D (6 bases). Per germline, CDR1 LNHDA and CDR2 SQIVND (reference sequence). V dropped 2 bases and J dropped 6 bases, with 17 bases sitting between them. The CDR3 length is 16 residues. Filled out from reference TRBV19 and TRBJ2-1, the complete variable domain reads DGGITQSPKYLFRKEGQNVTLSCEQNLNHDAMYWYRQDPGQGLRLIYYSQIVNDFQKGDIAEGYSVSREKKESFPLTVTSAQKNPTAFYLCASSIFRGGPGNEQFFGPGTRLTVL.

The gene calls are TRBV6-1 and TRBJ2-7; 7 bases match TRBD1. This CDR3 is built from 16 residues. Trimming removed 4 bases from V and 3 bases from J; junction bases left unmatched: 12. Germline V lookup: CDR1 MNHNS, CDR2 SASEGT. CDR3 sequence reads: CASSAQGSPSIYEQYF. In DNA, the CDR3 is TGTGCCAGCAGTGCACAGGGGTCCCCCTCAATCTACGAGCAGTACTTC.

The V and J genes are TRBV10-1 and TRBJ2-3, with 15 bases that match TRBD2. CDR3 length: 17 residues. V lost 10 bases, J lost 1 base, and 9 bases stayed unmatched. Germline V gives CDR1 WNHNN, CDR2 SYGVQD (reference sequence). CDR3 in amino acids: CATNPGLAGGGTDTQYF. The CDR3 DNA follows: TGCGCCACCAACCCAGGACTAGCGGGAGGGGGCACAGATACGCAGTATTTT.

In nucleotides, the CDR3 is TGCGCCAGCAACGTTGGGACAGGAGATGGCTACACCTTC. Translation gives CASNVGTGDGYTF. This chain uses TRBV5-1 with TRBJ1-2; 8 bases match TRBD1. The CDR3 totals 13 residues. CDR1 SGHRS and CDR2 YFSETQ come from the germline V gene. The ends lost 6 bases at V and 6 bases at J; junction bases unmatched: 7.

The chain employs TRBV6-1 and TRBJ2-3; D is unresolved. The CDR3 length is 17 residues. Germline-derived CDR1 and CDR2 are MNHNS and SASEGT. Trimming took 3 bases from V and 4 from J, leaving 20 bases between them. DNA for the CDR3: TGTGCCAGCAGTGAGATGGGTGCCGGGTTCTCATCAGATACGCAGTATTTT. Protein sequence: CASSEMGAGFSSDTQYF.

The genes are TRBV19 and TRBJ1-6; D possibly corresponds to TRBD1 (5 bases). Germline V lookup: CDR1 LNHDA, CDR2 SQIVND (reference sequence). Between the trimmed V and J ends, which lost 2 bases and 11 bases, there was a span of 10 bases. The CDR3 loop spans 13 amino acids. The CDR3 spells CASSIRTQTPLHF. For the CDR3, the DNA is TGTGCCAGTAGTATAAGGACACAGACACCCCTCCACTTT.

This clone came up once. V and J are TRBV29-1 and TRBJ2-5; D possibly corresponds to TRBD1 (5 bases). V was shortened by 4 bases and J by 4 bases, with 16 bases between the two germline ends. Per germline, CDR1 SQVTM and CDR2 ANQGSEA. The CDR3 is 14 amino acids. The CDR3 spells CSVVPLGRGETQYF. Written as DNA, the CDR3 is TGCAGCGTTGTACCACTGGGGCGAGGAGAGACCCAGTACTTC.

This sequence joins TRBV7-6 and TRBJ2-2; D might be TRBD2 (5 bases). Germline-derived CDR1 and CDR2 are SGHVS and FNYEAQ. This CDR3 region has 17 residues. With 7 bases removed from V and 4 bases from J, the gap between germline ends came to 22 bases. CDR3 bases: TGTGCCAGCATGCCCCCCGGGATAGGTTCTAGCACCGGGGAGCTGTTTTTT. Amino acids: CASMPPGIGSSTGELFF. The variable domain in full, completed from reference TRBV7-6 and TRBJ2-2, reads GAGVSQSPRYKVTKRGQDVALRCDPISGHVSLYWYRQALGQGPEFLTYFNYEAQQDKSGLPNDRFSAERPEGSISTLTIQRTEQRDSAMYRCASMPPGIGSSTGELFFGEGSRLTVL.

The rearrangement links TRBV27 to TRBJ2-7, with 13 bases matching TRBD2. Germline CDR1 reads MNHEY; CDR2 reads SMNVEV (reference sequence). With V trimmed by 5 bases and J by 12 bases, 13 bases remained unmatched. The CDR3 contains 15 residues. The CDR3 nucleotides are TGTGCCAGCAGTCCAGCCACCGGGACTAGCGGGAATCGGTACTTC. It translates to CASSPATGTSGNRYF.

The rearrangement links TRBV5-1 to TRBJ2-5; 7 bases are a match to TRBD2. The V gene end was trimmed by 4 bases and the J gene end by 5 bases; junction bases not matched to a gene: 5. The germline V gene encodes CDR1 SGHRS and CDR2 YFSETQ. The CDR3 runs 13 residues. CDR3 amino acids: CASSTDGGETQYF. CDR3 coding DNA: TGCGCCAGCAGCACCGACGGGGGGGAGACCCAGTACTTC.

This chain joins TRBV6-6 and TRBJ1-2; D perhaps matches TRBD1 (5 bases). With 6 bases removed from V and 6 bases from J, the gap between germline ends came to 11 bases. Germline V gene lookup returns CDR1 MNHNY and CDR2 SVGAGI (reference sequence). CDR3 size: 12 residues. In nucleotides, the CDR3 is TGTGCCAGCAGCCCGGACAACAATGGCTACACCTTC. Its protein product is CASSPDNNGYTF.

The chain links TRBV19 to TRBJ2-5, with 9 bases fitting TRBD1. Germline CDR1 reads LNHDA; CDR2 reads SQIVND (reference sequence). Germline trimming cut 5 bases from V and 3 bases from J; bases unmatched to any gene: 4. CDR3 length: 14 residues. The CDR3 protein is CASSGTGREETQYF. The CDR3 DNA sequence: TGTGCCAGTAGTGGGACAGGGAGGGAAGAGACCCAGTACTTC.

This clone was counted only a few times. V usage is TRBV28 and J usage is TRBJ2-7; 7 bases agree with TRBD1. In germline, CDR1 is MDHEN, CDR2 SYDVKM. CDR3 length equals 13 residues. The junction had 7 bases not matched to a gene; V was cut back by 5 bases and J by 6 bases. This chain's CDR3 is CASSLRQGGEQYF. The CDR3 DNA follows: TGTGCCAGCAGTCTCCGACAGGGTGGCGAGCAGTACTTC.

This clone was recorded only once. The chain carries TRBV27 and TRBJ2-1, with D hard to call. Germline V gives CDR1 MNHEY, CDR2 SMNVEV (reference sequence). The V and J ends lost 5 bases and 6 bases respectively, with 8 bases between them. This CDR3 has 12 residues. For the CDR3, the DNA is TGTGCCAGCAGTCCTAGAATCAATGAGCAGTTCTTC. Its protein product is CASSPRINEQFF.

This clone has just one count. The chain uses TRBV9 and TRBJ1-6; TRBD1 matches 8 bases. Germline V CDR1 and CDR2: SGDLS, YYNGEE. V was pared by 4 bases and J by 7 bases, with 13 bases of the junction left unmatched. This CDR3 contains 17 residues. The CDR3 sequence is CASSPTQGADTNSPLHF. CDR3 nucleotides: TGTGCCAGCAGCCCAACTCAGGGGGCCGATACAAATTCACCCCTCCACTTT.

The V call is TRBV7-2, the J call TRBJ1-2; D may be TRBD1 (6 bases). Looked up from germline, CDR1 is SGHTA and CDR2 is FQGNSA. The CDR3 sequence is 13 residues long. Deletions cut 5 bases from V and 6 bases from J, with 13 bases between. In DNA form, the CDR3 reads TGTGCCAGCAGCCTAGGACAGTTCAATGGCTACACCTTC. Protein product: CASSLGQFNGYTF.

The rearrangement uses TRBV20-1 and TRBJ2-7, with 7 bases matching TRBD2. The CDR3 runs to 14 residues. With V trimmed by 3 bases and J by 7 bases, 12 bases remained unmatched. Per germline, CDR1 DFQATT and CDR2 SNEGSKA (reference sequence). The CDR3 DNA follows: TGCAGTGCTAGTGAAAGCTGGGTAGCGGGTGAGCAGTACTTC. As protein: CSASESWVAGEQYF.

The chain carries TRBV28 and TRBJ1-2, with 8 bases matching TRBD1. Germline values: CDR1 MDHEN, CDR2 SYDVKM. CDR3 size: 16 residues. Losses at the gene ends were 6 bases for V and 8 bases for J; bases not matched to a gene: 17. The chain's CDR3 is CASRRPGGQVDRGYTF. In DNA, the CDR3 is TGTGCCAGCAGACGCCCCGGGGGACAGGTGGATCGAGGCTACACCTTC.

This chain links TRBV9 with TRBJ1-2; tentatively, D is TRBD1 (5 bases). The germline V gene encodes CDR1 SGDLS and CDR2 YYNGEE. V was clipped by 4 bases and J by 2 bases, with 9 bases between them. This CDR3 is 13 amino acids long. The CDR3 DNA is TGTGCCAGCAGCACAGACAGCAACTATGGCTACACCTTC. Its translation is CASSTDSNYGYTF. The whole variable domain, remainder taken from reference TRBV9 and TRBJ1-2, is DSGVTQTPKHLITATGQRVTLRCSPRSGDLSVYWYQQSLDQGLQFLIQYYNGEERAKGNILERFSAQQFPDLHSELNLSSLELGDSALYFCASSTDSNYGYTFGSGTRLTVV.

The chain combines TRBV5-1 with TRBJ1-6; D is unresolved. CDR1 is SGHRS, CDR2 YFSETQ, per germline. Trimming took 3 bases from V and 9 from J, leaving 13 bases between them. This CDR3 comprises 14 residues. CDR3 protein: CASSSELRVSPLHF. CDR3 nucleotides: TGCGCCAGCAGCTCTGAACTGAGGGTTTCACCCCTCCACTTT.

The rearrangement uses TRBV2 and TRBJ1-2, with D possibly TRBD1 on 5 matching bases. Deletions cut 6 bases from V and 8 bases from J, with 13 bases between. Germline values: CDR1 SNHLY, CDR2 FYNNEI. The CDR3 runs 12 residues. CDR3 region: CASRHDSKGYTF. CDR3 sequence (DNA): TGTGCCAGCAGACATGACAGTAAGGGCTACACCTTC.

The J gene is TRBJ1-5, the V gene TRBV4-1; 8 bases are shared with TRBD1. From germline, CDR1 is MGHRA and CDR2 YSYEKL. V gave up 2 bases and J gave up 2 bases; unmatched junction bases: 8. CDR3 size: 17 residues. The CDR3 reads CASSQPGTGGRNQPQHF. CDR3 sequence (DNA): TGCGCCAGCAGCCAACCCGGGACAGGTGGTCGCAATCAGCCCCAGCATTTT.

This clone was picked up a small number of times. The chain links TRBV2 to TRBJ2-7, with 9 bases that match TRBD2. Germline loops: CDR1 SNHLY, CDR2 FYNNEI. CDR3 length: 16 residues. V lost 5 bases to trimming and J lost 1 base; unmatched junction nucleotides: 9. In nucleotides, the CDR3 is TGTGCCAGCAGTCAAACTCTGACTAGCGGTTCCTACGAGCAGTACTTC. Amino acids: CASSQTLTSGSYEQYF.

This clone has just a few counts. The CDR3 coding sequence is TGTGCAAGCAAAGGGGGTAGGGCGGAAGACACTGAAGCTTTCTTT. It yields the protein CASKGGRAEDTEAFF. V gene TRBV19 combines with J gene TRBJ1-1, with D tentatively TRBD1 (6 bases). The CDR3 length is 15 residues. CDR1 and CDR2 (germline): LNHDA, SQIVND (reference sequence).

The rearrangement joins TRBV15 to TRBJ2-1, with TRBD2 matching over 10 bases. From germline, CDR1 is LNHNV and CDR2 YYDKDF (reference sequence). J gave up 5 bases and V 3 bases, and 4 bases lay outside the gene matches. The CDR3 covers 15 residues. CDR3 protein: CATSRGLANDNEQFF. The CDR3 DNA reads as TGTGCCACCAGCAGGGGACTAGCGAATGACAATGAGCAGTTCTTC.

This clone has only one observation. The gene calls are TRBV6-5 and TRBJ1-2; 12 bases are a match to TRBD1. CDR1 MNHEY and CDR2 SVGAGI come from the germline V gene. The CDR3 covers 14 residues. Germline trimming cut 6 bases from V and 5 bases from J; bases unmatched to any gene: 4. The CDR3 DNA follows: TGTGCCAGCAGGAGGGACAGGGGGCTGTATGGCTACACCTTC. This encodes CASRRDRGLYGYTF.

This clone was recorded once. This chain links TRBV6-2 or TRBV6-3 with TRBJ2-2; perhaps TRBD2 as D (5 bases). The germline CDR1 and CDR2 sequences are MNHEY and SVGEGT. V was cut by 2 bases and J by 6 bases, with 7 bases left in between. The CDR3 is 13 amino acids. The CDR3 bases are TGTGCCAGCAGTTACCGGACTTCCGGGGAGCTGTTTTTT. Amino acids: CASSYRTSGELFF.

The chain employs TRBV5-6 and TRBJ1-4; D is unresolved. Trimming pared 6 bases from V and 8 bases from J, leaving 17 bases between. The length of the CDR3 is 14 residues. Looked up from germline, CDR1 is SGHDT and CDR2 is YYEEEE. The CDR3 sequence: CASTVTGREEKLFF. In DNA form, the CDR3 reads TGTGCCAGCACCGTAACGGGGAGGGAGGAAAAACTGTTTTTT. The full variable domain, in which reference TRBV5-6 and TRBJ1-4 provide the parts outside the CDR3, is DAGVTQSPTHLIKTRGQQVTLRCSPKSGHDTVSWYQQALGQGPQFIFQYYEEEERQRGNFPDRFSGHQFPNYSSELNVNALLLGDSALYLCASTVTGREEKLFFGSGTQLSVL.

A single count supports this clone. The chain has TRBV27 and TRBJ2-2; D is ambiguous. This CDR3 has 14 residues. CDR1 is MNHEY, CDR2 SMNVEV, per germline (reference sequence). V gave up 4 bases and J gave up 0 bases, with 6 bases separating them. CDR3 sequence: CASSSLSNTGELFF. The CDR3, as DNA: TGTGCCAGCAGTTCCCTCTCGAACACCGGGGAGCTGTTTTTT.

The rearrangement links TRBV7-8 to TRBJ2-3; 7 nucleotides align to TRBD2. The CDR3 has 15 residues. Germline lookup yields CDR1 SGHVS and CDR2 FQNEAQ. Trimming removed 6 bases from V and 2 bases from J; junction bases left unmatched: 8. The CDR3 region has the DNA TGTGCCAGCAGACCGAGCGGGATCCCCACAGATACGCAGTATTTT. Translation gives CASRPSGIPTDTQYF.

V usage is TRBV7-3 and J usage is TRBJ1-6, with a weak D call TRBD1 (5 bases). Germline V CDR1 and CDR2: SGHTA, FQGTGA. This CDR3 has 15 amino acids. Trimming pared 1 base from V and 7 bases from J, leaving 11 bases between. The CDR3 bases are TGTGCCAGCAGCTTAATCGGGGGTCAAAATTCACCCCTCCACTTT. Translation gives CASSLIGGQNSPLHF.